A selection of T cell receptor beta chains follows, all from one sample in a study of neoadjuvant anti-PD-1 for oral cavity cancer. Measured with immunoSEQ multiplex PCR; TCRdb has only the in-frame clones, and not every one. Among 35,000 to 40,000 clones listed, roughly 35% were seen once. The material was tumor tissue, obtained after nivolumab (anti-PD-1) treatment. The receptors were gathered from a person between 40 and 79 years old with oral cavity squamous cell carcinoma. CDR3s leave out the opening cysteine and the closing phenylalanine or tryptophan. Each record gives: J gene, V gene, CDR3 protein.

TRBJ2-1	TRBV11-2	ASSFLLRTSSYNEQF
TRBJ1-2	TRBV5-6	ASSWMDRRMDGYT
TRBJ1-1	TRBV5-4	ASSATGGSDKAF
TRBJ1-5	TRBV7-8	ASSLEGRGLQPQH
TRBJ2-7	TRBV19	ASSIPTTGVAEQY
TRBJ2-3	TRBV9	ASSPGLPLMDTQY
TRBJ2-7	TRBV7-9	ASSPTSGSYEQY
TRBJ1-2	TRBV19	ASSETAAGGGYGGYT
TRBJ2-3	TRBV2	ASKAGVGTDTQY
TRBJ2-7	TRBV27	ASSLTPGLTYEQY
TRBJ1-5	TRBV10-1	ASLYSNQPQH
TRBJ1-5	TRBV6-1	ASGVNWGWDQPQH
TRBJ2-1	TRBV5-1	ASSLSPAGQTYNEQF
TRBJ2-7	TRBV19	ASRRTTGADYEQY
TRBJ2-7	TRBV10-2	ASARDRAYEQY
TRBJ2-7	TRBV4-2	ASSQETGSSYEQY
TRBJ1-2	TRBV2	ASSDEQNYGYT
TRBJ2-7	TRBV7-9	ASSFRSGRSGDEQY
TRBJ1-5	TRBV28	ASNNRDRGQRQPQH
TRBJ2-3	TRBV5-4	ASSLVRGDTQY